Listed below are T cell receptor beta chains from one sample, sequenced in a study of T cell clonotyping in hematopoietic cell transplantation. TCRdb's copy holds only in-frame clones and misses some; the assay was immunoSEQ multiplex PCR. Of about 69,000 clones listed, just under 95% are singletons. Sequencing used peripheral blood mononuclear cells. The receptors originated from a man over 45 in good health. Some clones in this sample may be carry-over from other donors' samples. Each CDR3 is given with its conserved first and last residue. Expanded clones get a size class; other rows say once, few or many, or leave the size out.

size	J	V	CDR3
-	TRBJ2-2	TRBV29-1	CSALELLAVNTGELFF
-	TRBJ1-5	TRBV28	CASSAQGVWQPQHF
-	TRBJ1-2	TRBV29-1	CSGRQGIGASGYTF
-	TRBJ1-2	TRBV7-2	CASSPRPRARDYGYTF
-	-	TRBV25-1	CASGRGVDEQYF
-	TRBJ1-1	TRBV27	CASSYLGGLTEAFF
-	TRBJ1-2	TRBV27	CASTTLPGPMGYGYTF
-	TRBJ2-5	TRBV6-5	CASSTGTSGKVTQYF
-	TRBJ2-5	TRBV30	CAWSVCGGTQYF
-	TRBJ2-2	TRBV9	CASSVARSRPTNTGELFF
few	TRBJ1-4	TRBV15	CATSLGQEGEKLFF
-	TRBJ2-2	TRBV10-3	CAIRAGEANTGELFF
-	TRBJ2-5	TRBV5-1	CASSPSQTGSQTQYF
once	TRBJ2-3	TRBV5-6	CASSSYVLAGRDF